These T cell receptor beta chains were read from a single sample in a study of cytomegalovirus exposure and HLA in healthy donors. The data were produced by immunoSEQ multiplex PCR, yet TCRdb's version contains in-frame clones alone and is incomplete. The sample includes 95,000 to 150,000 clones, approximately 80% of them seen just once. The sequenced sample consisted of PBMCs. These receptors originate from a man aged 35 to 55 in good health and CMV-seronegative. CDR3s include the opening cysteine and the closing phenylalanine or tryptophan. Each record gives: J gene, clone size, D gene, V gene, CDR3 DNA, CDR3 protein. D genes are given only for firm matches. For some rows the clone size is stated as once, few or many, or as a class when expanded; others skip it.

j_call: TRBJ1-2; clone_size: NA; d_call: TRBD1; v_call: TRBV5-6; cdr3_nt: TGTGCCAGCAGCCAAGGGACAGGGGGTTACGGAAACTATGGCTACACCTTC; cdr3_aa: CASSQGTGGYGNYGYTF
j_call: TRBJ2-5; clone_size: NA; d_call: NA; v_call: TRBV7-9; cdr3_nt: TGTGCCAGCAGCTTAGAGCTGAGCAGGAGGAAGATGACCCAGTACTTC; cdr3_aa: CASSLELSRRKMTQYF
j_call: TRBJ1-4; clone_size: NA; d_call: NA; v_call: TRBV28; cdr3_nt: TGTGCCAGCAGCTCTACTTATCGCGAGAATGAAAAACTGTTTTTT; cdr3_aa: CASSSTYRENEKLFF
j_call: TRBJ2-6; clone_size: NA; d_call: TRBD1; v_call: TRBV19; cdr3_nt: TGTGCCAGTAGTATAGACGGGACAGGGGCTGGGGCCAACGTCCTGACTTTC; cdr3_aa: CASSIDGTGAGANVLTF
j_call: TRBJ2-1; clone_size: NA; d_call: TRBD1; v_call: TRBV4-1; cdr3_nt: TGCGCCAGCAGCCAAGATTCCCCCTTGACAGGGAGAAATGAGCAGTTCTTC; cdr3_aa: CASSQDSPLTGRNEQFF
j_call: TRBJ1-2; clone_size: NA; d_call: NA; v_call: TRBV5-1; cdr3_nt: TGCGCCAGCAGTTCTGGAGGGTGGACTTCTGGCTACACCTTC; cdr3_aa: CASSSGGWTSGYTF
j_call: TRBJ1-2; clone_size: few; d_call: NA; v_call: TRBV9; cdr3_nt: TGTGCCAGCAGCGCGTCAGGAATTGGCTACACCTTC; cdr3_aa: CASSASGIGYTF
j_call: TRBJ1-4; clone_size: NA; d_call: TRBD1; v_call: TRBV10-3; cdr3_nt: TGTGCCATCAGTGAGTCGCTTTGGGGACAGTGGGAAAAACTGTTTTTT; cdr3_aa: CAISESLWGQWEKLFF
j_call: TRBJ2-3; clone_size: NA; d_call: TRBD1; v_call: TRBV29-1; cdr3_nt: TGCAGCGTTGAACCGCCGGACAGGGGCCGATCCGGCACAGATACGCAGTATTTT; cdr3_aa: CSVEPPDRGRSGTDTQYF
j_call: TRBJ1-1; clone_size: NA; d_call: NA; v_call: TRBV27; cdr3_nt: TGTGCCAGCAGGAATTGGACAAGGGTATATACTGAAGCTTTCTTT; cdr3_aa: CASRNWTRVYTEAFF
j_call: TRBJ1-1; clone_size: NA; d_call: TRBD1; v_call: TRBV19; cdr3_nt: TGTGCCAGTACCATTTCTTGGGGCGACAGGGGATTCACTGAAGCTTTCTTT; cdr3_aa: CASTISWGDRGFTEAFF
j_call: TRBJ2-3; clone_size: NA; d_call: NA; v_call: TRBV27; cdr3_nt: TGTGCCAGCAGTCCGCAGACAGCTAGCACAGATACGCAGTATTTT; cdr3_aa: CASSPQTASTDTQYF
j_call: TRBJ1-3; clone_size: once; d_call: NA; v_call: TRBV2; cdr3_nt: TGTGCCAGCAGTGTTCACAGGACAGATGCTGGAAACACCATATATTTT; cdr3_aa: CASSVHRTDAGNTIYF
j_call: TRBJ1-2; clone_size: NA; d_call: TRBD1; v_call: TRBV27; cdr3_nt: TGTGCCAGCAGTCCCAGGACAGGGGGCGCCGGAGTCTATGGCTACACCTTC; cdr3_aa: CASSPRTGGAGVYGYTF
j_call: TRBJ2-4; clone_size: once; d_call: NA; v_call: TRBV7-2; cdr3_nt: TGTGCCAGCAGCTTACTTCCCTCAGCGAGGGGGGCCAAAAACATTCAGTACTTC; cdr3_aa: CASSLLPSARGAKNIQYF
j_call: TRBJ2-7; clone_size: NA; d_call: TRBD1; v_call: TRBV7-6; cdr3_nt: TGTGCCAGCAGCTTAGCCGCACCGGGACAGGGTTACGAGCAGTACTTC; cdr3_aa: CASSLAAPGQGYEQYF
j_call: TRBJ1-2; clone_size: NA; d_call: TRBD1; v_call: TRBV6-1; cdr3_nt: TGTGCCAGCAGTGAATCAGGGGGCTCTGGCTACACCTTC; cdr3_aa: CASSESGGSGYTF
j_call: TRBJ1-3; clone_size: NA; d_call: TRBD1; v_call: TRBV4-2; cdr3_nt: TGTGCCAGCAGCCGAGGACAGGGGACTGGAAACACCATATATTTT; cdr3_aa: CASSRGQGTGNTIYF
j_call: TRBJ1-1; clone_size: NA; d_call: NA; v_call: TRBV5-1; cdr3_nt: TGCGCCAGCAGAAATAAGGGAGGCACTGAAGCTTTCTTT; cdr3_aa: CASRNKGGTEAFF
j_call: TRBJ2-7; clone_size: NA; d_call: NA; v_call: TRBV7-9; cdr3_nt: TGTGCCAGCCAAAGCTTATACAGCCCACACTCTTTATGGAACGAGCAGTACTTC; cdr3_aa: CASQSLYSPHSLWNEQYF
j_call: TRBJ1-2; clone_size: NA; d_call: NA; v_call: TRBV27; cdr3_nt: TGTGCCAGCAGGACTAACAGGGTGGATGGCTACACCTTC; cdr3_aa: CASRTNRVDGYTF
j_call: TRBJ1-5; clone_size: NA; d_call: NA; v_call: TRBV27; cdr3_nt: TGTGCCAGCAGTTGGTCGCAGGGTCAGCCCCAGCATTTT; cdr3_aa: CASSWSQGQPQHF
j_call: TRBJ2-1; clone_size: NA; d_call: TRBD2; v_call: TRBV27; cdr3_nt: TGTGCCAGCAAGGCCGGGACTAGCGGATACAATGAGCAGTTCTTC; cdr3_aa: CASKAGTSGYNEQFF
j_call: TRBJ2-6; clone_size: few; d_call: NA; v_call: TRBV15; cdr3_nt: TGTGCCACCAGCAGCGACTCCGGGGCCAACGTCCTGACTTTC; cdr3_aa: CATSSDSGANVLTF
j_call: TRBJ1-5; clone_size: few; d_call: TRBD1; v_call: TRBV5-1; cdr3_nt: TGCGCCAGCAGCACAGGGACAGGGGTTGGACAGCCCCAGCATTTT; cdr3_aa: CASSTGTGVGQPQHF
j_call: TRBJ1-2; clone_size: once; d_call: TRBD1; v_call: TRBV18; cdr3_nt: TGTGCCAGCTCCGGGACAGGGGGCAACTATGGCTACACCTTC; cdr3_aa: CASSGTGGNYGYTF
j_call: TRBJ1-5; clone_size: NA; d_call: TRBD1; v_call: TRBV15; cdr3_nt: TGTGCCACCAGCCCGGACAGGGTTGGCAATCAGCCCCAGCATTTT; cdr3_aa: CATSPDRVGNQPQHF
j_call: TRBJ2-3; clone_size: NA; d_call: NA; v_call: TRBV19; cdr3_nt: TGTGCCAGTAGTATAGGAAACAGCCTTGGGGATACGCAGTATTTT; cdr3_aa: CASSIGNSLGDTQYF
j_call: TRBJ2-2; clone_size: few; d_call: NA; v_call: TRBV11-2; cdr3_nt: TGTGCCAGCAGCTTATTTGCAGGGGCAGGGCTCGGGGAGCTGTTTTTT; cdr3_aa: CASSLFAGAGLGELFF
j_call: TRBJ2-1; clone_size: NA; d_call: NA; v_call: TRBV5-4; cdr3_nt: TGTGCCAGCAGCTTCGGGGGTGCCTCCTACAATGAGCAGTTCTTC; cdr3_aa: CASSFGGASYNEQFF
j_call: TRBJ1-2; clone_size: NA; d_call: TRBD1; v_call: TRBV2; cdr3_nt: TGTGCCAGCAGTGAAAGGGACAGGGGGCCTGGCTACACCTTC; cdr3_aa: CASSERDRGPGYTF
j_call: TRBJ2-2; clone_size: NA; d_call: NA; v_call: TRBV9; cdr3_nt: TGTGCCAGCAGCCGGACACTCTCGAACACCGGGGAGCTGTTTTTT; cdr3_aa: CASSRTLSNTGELFF
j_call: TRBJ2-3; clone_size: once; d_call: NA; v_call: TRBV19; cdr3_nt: TGTGCCAGTAGTAGGGCCGCTAGCACAGATACGCAGTATTTT; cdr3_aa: CASSRAASTDTQYF
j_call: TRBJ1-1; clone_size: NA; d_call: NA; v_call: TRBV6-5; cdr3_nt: TGTGCCAGCAGGAAACTTATGAACACTGAAGCTTTCTTT; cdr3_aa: CASRKLMNTEAFF
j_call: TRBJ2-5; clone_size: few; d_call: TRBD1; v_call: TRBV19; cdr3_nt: TGTGCCAGTAGCCCGATCGACAGGGACGGAGAGACCCAGTACTTC; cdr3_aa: CASSPIDRDGETQYF
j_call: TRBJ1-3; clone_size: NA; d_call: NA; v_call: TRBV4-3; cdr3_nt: TGCGCCAGCAGCCAAGGCGGGCAGGGAAACACCATATATTTT; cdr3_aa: CASSQGGQGNTIYF
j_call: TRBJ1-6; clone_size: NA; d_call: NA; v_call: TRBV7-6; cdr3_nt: TGTGCCAGCAGCCTAGGACGGGGAAGCTCCTATAATTCACCCCTCCACTTT; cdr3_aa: CASSLGRGSSYNSPLHF
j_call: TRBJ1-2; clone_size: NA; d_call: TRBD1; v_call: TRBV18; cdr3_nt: TGTGCCAGCTCACTCTGGACAGGGACAGGAGATGGCTACACCTTC; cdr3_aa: CASSLWTGTGDGYTF
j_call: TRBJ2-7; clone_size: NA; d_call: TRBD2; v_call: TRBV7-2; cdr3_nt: TGTGCCAGCAGCGAGGCTAGCGGGGGGGGCTACGAGCAGTACTTC; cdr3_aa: CASSEASGGGYEQYF
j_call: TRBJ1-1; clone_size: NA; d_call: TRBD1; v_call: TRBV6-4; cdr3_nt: TGTGCCAGCAGGGGACAGGGCGCTGAAGCTTTCTTT; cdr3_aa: CASRGQGAEAFF
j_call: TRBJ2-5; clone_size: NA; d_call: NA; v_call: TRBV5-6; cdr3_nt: TGTGCCAGCAGCTCGTTTCAAGAGACCCAGTACTTC; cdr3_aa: CASSSFQETQYF
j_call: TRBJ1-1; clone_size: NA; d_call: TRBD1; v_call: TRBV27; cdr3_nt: TGTGCCAGCAGTGCGACAGGGGGTTGGACTGAAGCTTTCTTT; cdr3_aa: CASSATGGWTEAFF
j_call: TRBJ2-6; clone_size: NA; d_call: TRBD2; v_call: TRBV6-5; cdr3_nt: TGTGCCAGCAGTTACTCGGGGGGGTCTGGGGCCAACGTCCTGACTTTC; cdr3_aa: CASSYSGGSGANVLTF
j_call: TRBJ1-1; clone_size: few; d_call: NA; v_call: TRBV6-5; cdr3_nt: TGTGCCAGCAGGGAAGACGGAGACACTGAAGCTTTCTTT; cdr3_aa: CASREDGDTEAFF
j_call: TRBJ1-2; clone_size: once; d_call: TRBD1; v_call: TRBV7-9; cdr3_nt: TGTGCCAGCAGCTTATCAGGGGGGAATAACTATGGCTACACCTTC; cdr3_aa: CASSLSGGNNYGYTF
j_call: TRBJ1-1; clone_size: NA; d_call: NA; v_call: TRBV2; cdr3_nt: TGTGCCAGCAGTGGGGGAGGGCACACTGAAGCTTTCTTT; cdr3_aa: CASSGGGHTEAFF
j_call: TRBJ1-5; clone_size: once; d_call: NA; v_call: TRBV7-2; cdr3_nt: TGTGCCAGCAGCTTAAGGTTGGCGGGCAATCAGCCCCAGCATTTT; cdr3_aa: CASSLRLAGNQPQHF
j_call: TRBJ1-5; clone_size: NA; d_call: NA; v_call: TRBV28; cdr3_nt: TGTGCCAGCAGTTTTGCTAGAAGGGGTCAGCCCCAGCATTTT; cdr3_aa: CASSFARRGQPQHF
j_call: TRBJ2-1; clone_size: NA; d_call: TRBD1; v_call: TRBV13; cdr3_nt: TGTGCCAGCAGCCCTGCCGGGACAGGCGTCTACAATGAGCAGTTCTTC; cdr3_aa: CASSPAGTGVYNEQFF
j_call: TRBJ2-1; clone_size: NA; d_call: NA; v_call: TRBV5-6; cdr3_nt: TGTGCCAGCAGGTTATTAAATGAGCAGTTCTTC; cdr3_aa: CASRLLNEQFF